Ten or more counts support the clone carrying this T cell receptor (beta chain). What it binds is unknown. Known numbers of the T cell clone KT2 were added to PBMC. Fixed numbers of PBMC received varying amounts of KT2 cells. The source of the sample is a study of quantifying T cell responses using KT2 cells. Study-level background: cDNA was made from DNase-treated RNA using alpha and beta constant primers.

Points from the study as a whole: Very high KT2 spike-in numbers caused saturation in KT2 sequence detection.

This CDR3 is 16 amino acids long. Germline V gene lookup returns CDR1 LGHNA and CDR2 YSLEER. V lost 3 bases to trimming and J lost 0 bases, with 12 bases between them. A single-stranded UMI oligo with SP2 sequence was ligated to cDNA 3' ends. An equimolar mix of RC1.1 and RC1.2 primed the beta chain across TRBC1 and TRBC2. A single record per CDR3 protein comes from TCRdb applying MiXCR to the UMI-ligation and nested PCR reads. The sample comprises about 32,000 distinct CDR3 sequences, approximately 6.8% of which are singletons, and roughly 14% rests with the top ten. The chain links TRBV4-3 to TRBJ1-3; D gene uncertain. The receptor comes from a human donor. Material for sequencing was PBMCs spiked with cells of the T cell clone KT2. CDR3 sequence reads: CASSQGIFSSGNTIYF. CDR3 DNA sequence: TGCGCCAGCAGCCAGGGTATCTTCAGCTCTGGAAACACCATATATTTT.